What follows are 14 T cell receptor beta chains derived from one specimen sequenced in a study of shared T cell receptors in the human thymus. Some clones are missing from TCRdb's copy, which holds only in-frame ones; the method was immunoSEQ multiplex PCR. The sample contains 700,000 or so clones, approximately 85% of which appear only once. The same sample was also studied in work on human thymus T cells.

The sequenced sample was thymocytes. The source of these receptors is a girl in the first two years of life with a congenital heart defect.

This rearrangement joins TRBV5-4 to TRBJ2-3; 8 nucleotides match TRBD2. J lost 6 bases, V lost 4 bases, and 16 bases had no gene match. The CDR3 length is 17 residues. Germline V gives CDR1 SGHNT, CDR2 YYREEE (reference sequence). CDR3 in DNA: TGTGCCAGCAGCCCACGTGCGGGGGGACCACCCCCGGATACGCAGTATTTT. Amino acids: CASSPRAGGPPPDTQYF.

V gene TRBV5-7 combines with J gene TRBJ2-5; the match to TRBD1 covers 9 bases. The DNA end lines up better with TRBJ2-7; the J call may be wrong. TRBV5-7 is designated an ORF whose function remains uncertain. CDR3 length equals 16 residues. The CDR3 nucleotides are TGTGCCAGCAGCTGGTACCGGGACAGGGATTTTCACGAGCAGTACTTC. Amino acids: CASSWYRDRDFHEQYF.

This clone was seen more than once but under ten times. The chain joins TRBV19 to TRBJ2-1; 12 nucleotides match TRBD2. Germline CDR1 reads LNHDA; CDR2 reads SQIVND (reference sequence). This CDR3 region has 17 residues. With V trimmed by 7 bases and J by 5 bases, 12 bases remained unmatched. CDR3 DNA: TGTGCCAGTACCGGACCTCTAGCGGGGGGGCTGGACAATGAGCAGTTCTTC. It translates to CASTGPLAGGLDNEQFF.

This chain connects TRBV5-4 to TRBJ2-7; 9 positions match TRBD1. The CDR3 totals 19 residues. The germline CDR1 and CDR2 sequences are SGHNT and YYREEE (reference sequence). The V segment lost 1 base and the J segment 0 bases; nucleotides outside the gene matches: 14. This CDR3 is CASSLFSVSGTGRSYEQYF. The DNA for the CDR3 is TGTGCCAGCAGCTTGTTTTCCGTGTCCGGGACAGGGCGCTCCTACGAGCAGTACTTC.

The V gene is TRBV11-2, the J gene TRBJ2-7; tentative D call: TRBD1 (5 bases). Germline V CDR1 and CDR2: SGHAT, FQNNGV. Trimming left V 2 bases short and J 2 bases short, with 13 bases between. The CDR3 has 15 residues. In nucleotides, the CDR3 is TGTGCCAGCAGCTTAAGGTCAGGGAATGCCTACGAGCAGTACTTC. Translating it yields CASSLRSGNAYEQYF.

This chain uses TRBV4-2 with TRBJ1-2, with D unclear. The germline V gene has CDR1 LGHNA and CDR2 YNFKEQ. CDR3 length: 14 amino acids. The V end lost 2 bases, the J end lost 6 bases, and 13 bases lay between the germline ends. Here the CDR3 reads CASSQRGSPDGYTF. DNA of the CDR3: TGTGCCAGCAGCCAAAGAGGGTCCCCTGATGGCTACACCTTC.

This clone was detected once. This sequence joins TRBV12-5 and TRBJ2-5; 10 positions agree with TRBD1. The CDR3 consists of 21 residues. The germline V gene has CDR1 LGHNT and CDR2 FRNRAP. V lost 2 bases, J lost 0 bases, and 18 bases stayed unmatched. As DNA, the CDR3 is TGTGCTAGTGGTTTGACACCTATCGGGACAGGGGATAATCCGGACCAAGAGACCCAGTACTTC. It translates to CASGLTPIGTGDNPDQETQYF.

The CDR3 DNA is TGTGCCAGCTACGCGGTGAAAGAGACCCAGTACTTC. It encodes CASYAVKETQYF. The chain carries TRBV6-1 and TRBJ2-5, with D hard to call. The CDR3 consists of 12 residues. V shed 8 bases and J shed 3 bases, with 10 bases lying between them. The germline V gene has CDR1 MNHNS and CDR2 SASEGT.

The chain is built from TRBV12-5 and TRBJ1-2, with 8 bases matching TRBD1. Trimming at V came to 7 bases and at J to 0 bases, leaving 7 bases not matched to a gene. There are 15 residues in the CDR3. From germline, CDR1 is LGHNT and CDR2 FRNRAP. The DNA of the CDR3 is TGTGCTAGTGTTAGCCAGGGGGCTTCTAACTATGGCTACACCTTC. Its protein product is CASVSQGASNYGYTF. Drawing the rest from reference TRBV12-5 and TRBJ1-2, the complete variable domain is DARVTQTPRHKVTEMGQEVTMRCQPILGHNTVFWYRQTMMQGLELLAYFRNRAPLDDSGMPKDRFSAEMPDATLATLKIQPSEPRDSAVYFCASVSQGASNYGYTFGSGTRLTVV.

The CDR3 nucleotides read TGTGCCAGCTCACCGGCTGGGGGCCGGGATCTAAGCTCCTACGAGCAGTACTTC. Amino acids: CASSPAGGRDLSSYEQYF. This chain links TRBV18 with TRBJ2-7; the D gene is possibly TRBD1 (6 bases). The germline V gene encodes CDR1 KGHSH and CDR2 LQKENI. This CDR3 is built from 18 residues. The V end lost 3 bases, the J end lost 0 bases, and 21 bases lay between the germline ends. Filled out from reference TRBV18 and TRBJ2-7, the complete variable domain reads NAGVMQNPRHLVRRRGQEARLRCSPMKGHSHVYWYRQLPEEGLKFMVYLQKENIIDESGMPKERFSAEFPKEGPSILRIQQVVRGDSAAYFCASSPAGGRDLSSYEQYFGPGTRLTVT.

The chain has TRBV6-1 and TRBJ2-7; perhaps TRBD1 as D (6 bases). Per the germline V gene, CDR1 is MNHNS and CDR2 is SASEGT. The V gene lost 6 bases and the J gene lost 0 bases, with 15 bases spanning the gap. There are 15 residues in the CDR3. In nucleotides, the CDR3 is TGTGCCAGCAGCAAAGCCCGGGACACCTCCTACGAGCAGTACTTC. It translates to CASSKARDTSYEQYF.

V is TRBV4-1 and J is TRBJ2-2, with a tentative D call TRBD2 (7 bases). Trimming cost V 0 bases and J 1 base, with 21 bases left between them. The germline V gene has CDR1 MGHRA and CDR2 YSYEKL. CDR3 length: 20 residues. CDR3 bases: TGCGCCAGCAGCCAAGATCCTGGGCGGGGGCCCGTAAAGAACACCGGGGAGCTGTTTTTT. Translating it yields CASSQDPGRGPVKNTGELFF.

This clone was observed a single time. This chain connects TRBV6-7 to TRBJ2-1; 11 bases line up with TRBD2. TRBV6-7 is marked as an open reading frame, function uncertain. V lost 7 bases and J lost 9; bases outside the gene matches: 20. The CDR3 length is 18 residues. CDR3 DNA sequence: TGTGCCAGCACCCAACCTCTATTAGCGGGGGGGCGCGATGGTGAGCAGTTCTTC. It codes for CASTQPLLAGGRDGEQFF.

The chain has TRBV12-2 and TRBJ1-2. TRBV12-2 is assigned pseudogene status. The CDR3 is 13 residues long. CDR3 residues: CASRLGSGDGYTF. DNA for the CDR3: TGTGCAAGTCGCTTAGGCTCGGGGGATGGCTACACCTTC.